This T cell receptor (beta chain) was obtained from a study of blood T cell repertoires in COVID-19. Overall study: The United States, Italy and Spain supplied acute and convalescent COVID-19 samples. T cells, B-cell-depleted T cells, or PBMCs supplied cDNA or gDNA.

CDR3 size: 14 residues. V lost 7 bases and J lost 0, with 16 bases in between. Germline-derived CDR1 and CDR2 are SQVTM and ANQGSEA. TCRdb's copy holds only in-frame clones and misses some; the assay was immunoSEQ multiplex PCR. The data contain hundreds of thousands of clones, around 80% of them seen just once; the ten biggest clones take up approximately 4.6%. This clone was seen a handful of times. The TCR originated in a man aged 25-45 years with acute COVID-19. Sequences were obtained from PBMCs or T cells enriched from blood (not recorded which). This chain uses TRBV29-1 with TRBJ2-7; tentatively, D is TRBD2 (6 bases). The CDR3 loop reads CSGYSGPPSYEQYF. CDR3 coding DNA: TGCAGCGGATATAGCGGACCACCCTCCTACGAGCAGTACTTC.